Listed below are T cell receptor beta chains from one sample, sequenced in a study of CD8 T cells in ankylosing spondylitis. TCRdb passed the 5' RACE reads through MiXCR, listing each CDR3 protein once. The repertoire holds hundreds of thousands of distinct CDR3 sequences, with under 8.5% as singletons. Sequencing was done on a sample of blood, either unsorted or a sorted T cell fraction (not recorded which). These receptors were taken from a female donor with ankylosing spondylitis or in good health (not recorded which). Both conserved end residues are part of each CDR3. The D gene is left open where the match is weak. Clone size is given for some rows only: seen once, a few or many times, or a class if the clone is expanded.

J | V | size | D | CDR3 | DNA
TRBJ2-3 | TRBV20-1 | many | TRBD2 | CSAPWSGGDRDTQYF | TGCAGTGCTCCATGGTCGGGGGGGGACCGGGATACGCAGTATTTT
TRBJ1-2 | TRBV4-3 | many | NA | CASSQEVGHPLDDYGYTF | TGCGCCAGCAGCCAAGAGGTGGGACACCCCCTGGACGACTATGGCTACACCTTC
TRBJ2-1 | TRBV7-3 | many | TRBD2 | CASSLSGTSGFYNEQFF | TGTGCCAGCAGCCTCAGTGGGACTAGCGGATTCTACAATGAGCAGTTCTTC
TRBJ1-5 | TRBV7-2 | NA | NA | CAGSLDSFNQPQHF | TGTGCCGGCAGCTTGGACAGCTTCAATCAGCCCCAGCATTTT
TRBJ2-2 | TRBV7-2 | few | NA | CASSLNAGSETGELFF | TGTGCCAGCAGCTTAAACGCAGGGTCCGAGACCGGGGAGCTGTTTTTT
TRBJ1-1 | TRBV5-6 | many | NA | CASSLAGPNTEAFF | TGTGCCAGCAGCTTGGCAGGGCCGAACACTGAAGCTTTCTTT
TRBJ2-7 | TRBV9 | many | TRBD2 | CASSPRLASYEQYF | TGTGCCAGCAGCCCCAGACTAGCCTCCTACGAGCAGTACTTC
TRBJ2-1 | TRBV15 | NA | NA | CATSRDRGSEQFF | TGTGCCACCAGCAGAGATAGGGGTTCCGAGCAGTTCTTC
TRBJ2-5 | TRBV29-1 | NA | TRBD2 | CSVSGRETQYF | TGCAGCGTAAGCGGGAGGGAGACCCAGTACTTC
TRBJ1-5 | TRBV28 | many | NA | CASSENEGWGLGYSNQPQHF | TGTGCCAGCAGTGAGAACGAAGGGTGGGGCTTGGGGTATAGCAATCAGCCCCAGCATTTT
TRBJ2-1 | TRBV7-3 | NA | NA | CVSSLPGGNEQFF | TGTGTCAGCAGCTTACCCGGTGGAAATGAGCAGTTCTTC
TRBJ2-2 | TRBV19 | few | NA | CASSMSGVDTGELFF | TGTGCCAGTAGTATGTCGGGCGTAGACACCGGGGAGCTGTTTTTT
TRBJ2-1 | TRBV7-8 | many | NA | CASSLGRGRGNEQFF | TGTGCCAGCAGCTTAGGGAGGGGGCGCGGGAATGAGCAGTTCTTC
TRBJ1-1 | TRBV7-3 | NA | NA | CASSLRVAQEAFF | TGTGCCAGCAGCTTAAGGGTTGCACAGGAAGCTTTCTTT
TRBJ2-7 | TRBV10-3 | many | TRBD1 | CAISESRDSYEQYF | TGTGCCATCAGTGAGTCGAGGGACAGCTACGAGCAGTACTTC